The rows below give T cell receptor beta chains drawn from one sample of a study of T cell repertoires in cytomegalovirus infection. MiXCR, run by TCRdb on the reads, gives a single entry per CDR3 protein. The repertoire holds some 940,000 distinct CDR3 sequences, with 30% to 40% as singletons. Antigens of these TCRs are unknown. The sample was cultured CD8+ T cells from PBMCs, taken from culture after CMV antigen stimulation. The receptors were gathered from a human donor in good health (CMV status not recorded). Some clones in this sample may be carry-over from other donors' samples. Each CDR3 is given with its conserved first and last residue. The order of the fields is J gene, D gene, V gene, CDR3 length, clone size, CDR3 protein, CDR3 DNA. A D gene is named only where the DNA matches it firmly. Clone size is given for some rows only: seen once, a few or many times, or a class if the clone is expanded.

J: TRBJ1-1
D: TRBD1
V: TRBV28
length: 16
size: few
CDR3: CASSFRPQGLDTEAFF
DNA: TGTGCCAGCAGTTTTCGGCCACAGGGGTTGGACACTGAAGCTTTCTTT

J: TRBJ1-4
D: -
V: TRBV6-5
length: 18
size: once
CDR3: CASSSLTFEDRENEKLFF
DNA: TGTGCCAGTAGTTCCCTGACATTCGAGGACAGAGAAAATGAAAAACTGTTTTTT

J: TRBJ1-1
D: -
V: TRBV7-9
length: 15
size: -
CDR3: CASSLSAIGNTEAFF
DNA: TGTGCCAGCAGCTTATCTGCAATAGGGAACACTGAAGCTTTCTTT

J: TRBJ1-6
D: TRBD1
V: TRBV20-1
length: 16
size: -
CDR3: CSARDITGDYNSPLHF
DNA: TGCAGTGCTAGAGATATAACAGGGGACTATAATTCACCCCTCCACTTT

J: TRBJ1-6
D: TRBD1
V: TRBV2
length: 13
size: -
CDR3: CARKGGEDSPLHF
DNA: TGTGCCAGAAAAGGGGGCGAAGATTCACCCCTCCACTTT

J: TRBJ1-6
D: -
V: TRBV7-6
length: 14
size: -
CDR3: CASSATPGNSPLHF
DNA: TGTGCCAGCAGCGCAACTCCGGGGAATTCACCCCTCCACTTT

J: TRBJ2-3
D: -
V: TRBV12-3/TRBV12-4
length: 16
size: -
CDR3: CVSSSGGTGSTGTQYF
DNA: TGTGTCAGCAGTTCCGGGGGAACAGGGAGCACAGGTACGCAGTATTTT

J: TRBJ2-2
D: TRBD2
V: TRBV4-3
length: 17
size: -
CDR3: CASSQKLAGGFAGELFF
DNA: TGCGCCAGCAGCCAAAAACTAGCGGGGGGTTTTGCCGGGGAGCTGTTTTTT

J: TRBJ2-1
D: TRBD2
V: TRBV6-2/TRBV6-3
length: 16
size: -
CDR3: CASSWTSGSSRNEQFF
DNA: TGTGCCAGCAGTTGGACTAGCGGGAGTTCGAGAAATGAGCAGTTCTTC

J: TRBJ2-3
D: -
V: TRBV7-2
length: 17
size: -
CDR3: CASSPRAGLLVPDTQYF
DNA: TGTGCCAGCAGCCCAAGGGCGGGGCTCTTAGTGCCAGATACGCAGTATTTT

J: TRBJ1-4
D: -
V: TRBV7-8
length: 14
size: few
CDR3: CASSWATGTSEKLF
DNA: -

J: TRBJ1-2
D: TRBD1
V: TRBV5-5
length: 15
size: -
CDR3: CASSSPGQGMDGYTF
DNA: TGTGCCAGCAGCTCCCCGGGACAGGGAATGGATGGCTACACCTTC

J: TRBJ1-2
D: -
V: TRBV7-8
length: 15
size: -
CDR3: CASSLADFPNYGYTF
DNA: TGTGCCAGCAGCTTAGCCGACTTCCCGAACTATGGCTACACCTTC

J: TRBJ2-2
D: -
V: TRBV15
length: 15
size: -
CDR3: CATSRDLGVTGELFF
DNA: TGTGCCACCAGCAGAGATTTGGGGGTCACCGGGGAGCTGTTTTTT

J: TRBJ1-1
D: -
V: TRBV27
length: 11
size: few
CDR3: CASISGEEAFF
DNA: TGTGCCAGCATAAGTGGAGAAGAAGCTTTCTTT

J: TRBJ2-1
D: TRBD1
V: TRBV5-6
length: 15
size: -
CDR3: CASSPGQGTFHEQFF
DNA: TGTGCCAGCAGCCCAGGACAGGGGACGTTTCATGAGCAGTTCTTC

J: TRBJ1-1
D: -
V: TRBV7-9
length: 13
size: -
CDR3: CASSSFGNTEAFF
DNA: TGTGCCAGCAGCTCTTTCGGGAACACTGAAGCTTTCTTT

J: TRBJ2-5
D: TRBD2
V: TRBV2
length: 15
size: -
CDR3: CASSATSGYQETQYF
DNA: TGTGCCAGCAGTGCGACTAGCGGGTACCAAGAGACCCAGTACTTC

J: TRBJ1-3
D: TRBD1
V: TRBV7-4
length: 16
size: -
CDR3: CASSSRKGQGGSTIYF
DNA: TGTGCCAGCAGCTCCCGTAAGGGACAGGGTGGAAGCACCATATATTTT

J: TRBJ2-3
D: TRBD2
V: TRBV24-1
length: 17
size: few
CDR3: CATSDPGLAGDADTQYF
DNA: TGTGCCACCAGTGATCCCGGACTAGCGGGGGATGCAGATACGCAGTATTTT

J: TRBJ2-1
D: TRBD2
V: TRBV6-1
length: 16
size: many
CDR3: CASSLIAGGTYNEQFF
DNA: TGTGCCAGCAGTTTAATAGCGGGGGGGACGTACAATGAGCAGTTCTTC

J: TRBJ1-1
D: -
V: TRBV7-8
length: 14
size: many
CDR3: CASSLARRNTEAFF
DNA: TGTGCCAGCAGCTTAGCCAGGAGGAACACTGAAGCTTTCTTT

J: TRBJ2-1
D: -
V: TRBV28
length: 13
size: -
CDR3: CASSELAHNEQFF
DNA: TGTGCCAGCAGTGAACTAGCCCACAATGAGCAGTTCTTC

J: TRBJ2-7
D: -
V: TRBV7-4
length: 15
size: -
CDR3: CVSSLEVQANYEQYF
DNA: TGTGTCAGCAGCTTAGAAGTACAGGCGAACTACGAGCAGTACTTC

J: TRBJ2-3
D: TRBD2
V: TRBV7-2
length: 18
size: many
CDR3: CASSRAAQAGIGTDTQYF
DNA: TGTGCCAGCAGCCGTGCGGCCCAAGCGGGGATCGGAACAGATACGCAGTATTTT

J: TRBJ2-2
D: TRBD1
V: TRBV7-7
length: 18
size: few
CDR3: CASSLSKGQGAMTGELFF
DNA: TGTGCTAGCAGCTTATCAAAGGGGCAGGGGGCGATGACCGGGGAGCTGTTTTTT

J: TRBJ2-3
D: -
V: TRBV24-1
length: 15
size: -
CDR3: CATSDNREGTDTQYF
DNA: TGTGCCACCAGTGATAACAGGGAAGGCACAGATACGCAGTATTTT

J: TRBJ2-1
D: -
V: TRBV20-1
length: 12
size: -
CDR3: CSARDEGNEQFF
DNA: TGCAGTGCTAGAGATGAAGGGAATGAGCAGTTCTTC

J: TRBJ2-5
D: -
V: TRBV7-6
length: 14
size: many
CDR3: CASSLAPGGETQYF
DNA: TGTGCCAGCAGCTTAGCCCCCGGAGGAGAGACCCAGTACTTC

J: TRBJ2-7
D: -
V: TRBV10-2
length: 14
size: -
CDR3: CASSESGRVHEQYF
DNA: TGCGCCAGCAGTGAATCCGGCAGGGTCCACGAGCAGTACTTC

J: TRBJ1-2
D: -
V: TRBV25-1
length: 12
size: -
CDR3: CASSEWGGGYTF
DNA: TGTGCCAGCAGTGAATGGGGAGGTGGCTACACCTTC

J: TRBJ1-3
D: -
V: TRBV12-3/TRBV12-4
length: 14
size: -
CDR3: CASNTQSSGNTIYF
DNA: TGTGCCAGCAACACTCAGAGCTCTGGAAACACCATATATTTT

J: TRBJ2-3
D: TRBD2
V: TRBV7-2
length: 15
size: many
CDR3: CASSPGGAGADTQYF
DNA: TGTGCCAGCAGCCCCGGGGGGGCCGGCGCAGATACGCAGTATTTT

J: TRBJ2-6
D: -
V: TRBV6-4
length: 18
size: -
CDR3: CASRRANQINSGANVLTF
DNA: TGTGCCAGCCGCCGGGCAAACCAGATAAATTCTGGGGCCAACGTCCTGACTTTC

J: TRBJ2-2
D: TRBD1
V: TRBV7-4
length: 15
size: many
CDR3: CASSFGTGCTGELFF
DNA: TGTGCCAGCAGCTTTGGGACAGGGTGCACCGGGGAGCTGTTTTTT

J: TRBJ1-1
D: -
V: TRBV12-3/TRBV12-4
length: 13
size: -
CDR3: CASTGIPNTEAFF
DNA: TGTGCCAGTACAGGGATTCCGAACACTGAAGCTTTCTTT

J: TRBJ2-1
D: -
V: TRBV4-1
length: 12
size: few
CDR3: CASSRTVNEQFF
DNA: TGCGCCAGCAGCAGGACAGTTAATGAGCAGTTCTTC

J: TRBJ2-7
D: -
V: TRBV7-9
length: 12
size: many
CDR3: CASSSEGYEQYF
DNA: TGTGCCAGCAGCTCTGAAGGGTACGAGCAGTACTTC

J: TRBJ2-7
D: -
V: TRBV7-8
length: 14
size: few
CDR3: CASSLRQALYEQYF
DNA: TGTGCCAGCAGCTTAAGGCAGGCCCTCTACGAGCAGTACTTC

J: TRBJ1-2
D: TRBD1
V: TRBV6-1
length: 18
size: many
CDR3: CASSERRTGTMRYYGYTF
DNA: TGTGCCAGCAGTGAAAGACGGACAGGTACTATGAGGTACTATGGCTACACCTTC

J: TRBJ1-2
D: TRBD1
V: TRBV27
length: 15
size: few
CDR3: CASSLGQGATNGYTF
DNA: TGTGCCAGCAGCCTTGGACAGGGAGCAACGAATGGCTACACCTTC

J: TRBJ2-1
D: -
V: TRBV7-6
length: 12
size: many
CDR3: CASSPGGGEQFF
DNA: TGTGCCAGCAGCCCCGGAGGAGGGGAGCAGTTCTTC

J: TRBJ1-1
D: -
V: TRBV25-1
length: 12
size: -
CDR3: CASSAGRTEAFF
DNA: TGTGCCAGCAGTGCGGGAAGAACTGAAGCTTTCTTT

J: TRBJ2-3
D: -
V: TRBV7-8
length: 13
size: many
CDR3: CASSWSSADTQYF
DNA: TGTGCCAGCAGCTGGAGTAGCGCAGATACGCAGTATTTT

J: TRBJ1-2
D: -
V: TRBV7-6
length: 15
size: many
CDR3: CASSLGEARNYGYTF
DNA: TGTGCCAGCAGCTTAGGTGAGGCGCGTAACTATGGCTACACCTTC

J: TRBJ1-1
D: -
V: TRBV5-5
length: 15
size: -
CDR3: CASRTQGVRDTEAFF
DNA: TGTGCCAGCAGAACCCAAGGGGTGAGGGACACTGAAGCTTTCTTT

J: TRBJ1-3
D: TRBD1
V: TRBV12-3/TRBV12-4
length: 16
size: many
CDR3: CASRTLQGAAGNTIYF
DNA: TGTGCCAGCAGAACCCTACAGGGGGCGGCTGGAAACACCATATATTTT

J: TRBJ1-1
D: -
V: TRBV19
length: 14
size: few
CDR3: CASTPQLEGTEAFF
DNA: TGTGCCAGTACCCCTCAACTAGAGGGCACTGAAGCTTTCTTT

J: TRBJ2-3
D: TRBD1
V: TRBV5-1
length: 18
size: few
CDR3: CASTLEGTRTGPEDTQYF
DNA: TGCGCCAGCACCCTGGAGGGAACACGGACAGGGCCGGAAGATACGCAGTATTTT